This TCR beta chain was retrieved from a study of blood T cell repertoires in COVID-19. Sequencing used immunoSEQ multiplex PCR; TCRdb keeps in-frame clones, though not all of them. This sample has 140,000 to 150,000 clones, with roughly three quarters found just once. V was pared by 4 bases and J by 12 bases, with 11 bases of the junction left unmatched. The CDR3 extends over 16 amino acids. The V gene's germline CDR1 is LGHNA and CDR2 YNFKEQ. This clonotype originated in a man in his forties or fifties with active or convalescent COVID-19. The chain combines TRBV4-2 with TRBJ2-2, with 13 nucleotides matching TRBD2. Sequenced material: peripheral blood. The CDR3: CASSLEGGLAGPQLFF. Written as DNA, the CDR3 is TGTGCCAGCAGCCTCGAGGGGGGACTAGCGGGACCCCAGCTGTTTTTT.